This T cell receptor beta chain was recovered during a study of human T cells and chemical hapten exposure. Trimming cost V 4 bases and J 4 bases; bases outside gene matches: 12. Germline values: CDR1 LGHDT, CDR2 YNNKEL (reference sequence). This CDR3 region has 16 residues. Noted time point: pre-sensitization, week 0. Indicated treatment: therapeutic diphenylcyclopropenone sensitization with weekly scalp DPC. MiXCR was run by TCRdb on the RACE reads, yielding one entry per CDR3 protein. Of approximately 370,000 distinct CDR3 sequences in the sample, roughly 6% were seen once. The specimen was whole blood, collected in connection with sensitization to the hapten diphenylcyclopropenone (DPC). This sequence originates from a woman under 30 with alopecia areata. Some clones in this sample may be carry-over from other donors' samples. This chain links TRBV3-1 with TRBJ1-2; 7 bases are shared with TRBD1. The CDR3 is CASSPGEGARIYGYTF. In DNA, the CDR3 is TGTGCCAGCAGCCCCGGTGAGGGGGCGAGGATCTATGGCTACACCTTC.